Described below is a single T cell receptor beta chain sequence and its context. What it recognizes is unknown. The record originates from a study of T cells in Graves' hyperthyroidism and ophthalmopathy. Participants, patients aged 18 to 65, had newly diagnosed hyperthyroidism with a duration under 2 months. Patients having uncontrolled infection, another autoimmune disease, pregnancy or lactation were not included. Diagnoses used clinical symptoms, serum thyroxine and TRAb, thyroid ultrasound and orbital computed tomography. TCR beta CDR3 regions were amplified from RNA transcripts. HTBI primers were employed in a first-round RT-PCR of the TCR CDR3. Using its own MiXCR run on the multiplex PCR reads, TCRdb lists one record per CDR3 protein. The sample lists some 600,000 distinct CDR3 sequences; approximately 15% were seen once. Unmatched junction bases numbered 5, after V lost 4 bases and J lost 5 bases. This CDR3 contains 14 residues. The V gene's germline CDR1 is GTSNPN and CDR2 SVGIG (reference sequence).

Regarding the study as a whole: In validation, the model predicted ophthalmopathy. These predictions came a median about 6.8 months before onset.

This TCR was recovered from a woman in her twenties or thirties with Graves' hyperthyroidism that later progressed to Graves' ophthalmopathy. The sequencing sample was made of blood. The genes are TRBV30 and TRBJ2-2, with TRBD1 identical over 9 bases. CDR3 sequence: CAWNGQGPTGELFF. The CDR3 DNA reads as TGTGCCTGGAACGGACAGGGGCCTACCGGGGAGCTGTTTTTT.